This note documents a single T cell receptor (beta chain) sequence. The antigen is undetermined. The source of the sample is a study of cytomegalovirus exposure and HLA in healthy donors. Turning to the study itself: Out of 180 million or so T cells, an earlier analysis found about 120 million unique TCR beta sequences in total. Findings of the study overall: Researchers counted some 150 TCR beta chains as cytomegalovirus-associated. Rarity held for most TCR sequences, but there were some public TCRs that occurred in many donors.

This CDR3 comprises 13 residues. V shed 5 bases and J shed 0 bases, with 6 bases lying between them. In germline, CDR1 is SGHAT, CDR2 FQNNGV. It was with 60 Vbeta and 13 Jbeta primers that the PCR ran. Clones were sequenced by immunoSEQ multiplex PCR, and TCRdb holds only the in-frame ones, with some missing. The sample yields about 31,000 clones, about 87% seen once. The sequencing sample was made of PBMCs. This chain connects TRBV11-2 to TRBJ2-3; D remains ambiguous. This receptor was identified in a boy younger than 18 in good health and CMV-seronegative. The CDR3 nucleotides are TGTGCCAGCAGCATTCATAGCACAGATACGCAGTATTTT. Protein: CASSIHSTDTQYF.